These 10 T cell receptor beta chains were sequenced from one sample in a study of molecular identifiers for immune sequencing clone quantification. Each CDR3 protein is one row after TCRdb ran MiXCR on the PCR reads. Of around 460,000 distinct CDR3 sequences in the sample, around 23% are singletons; the top ten hold roughly 0.79%. Sequenced: naive CD8+ T cells from blood, with Jurkat cell RNA spiked in. Subset indicated: FACS-sorted CD8+CD4-CCR7+CD45RA+ naive T cells. Source of these receptors: a human donor in good health. Some libraries in this study had Jurkat cell RNA spiked in.

This clonotype was found many times. The CDR3 loop is CASSSAKTRGTGELFF. Here the CDR3 DNA reads TGTGCCAGCAGCTCCGCAAAAACCCGGGGCACCGGGGAGCTGTTTTTT. The V call is TRBV7-9, the J call TRBJ2-2; D might be TRBD2 (5 bases). This CDR3 has 16 amino acids. V lost 4 bases to trimming and J lost 4 bases, with 16 bases between them. Germline V gene data show CDR1 as SEHNR and CDR2 as FQNEAQ (reference sequence).

With respect to this clonotype: A read error may be the cause here, since a much bigger clone is one base away. This rearrangement joins TRBV7-9 to TRBJ2-2, with no clear D. V lost 4 bases, J lost 0 bases, and 18 bases lay in between. The CDR3 is made up of 18 amino acids. Germline V gives CDR1 SEHNR, CDR2 FQNEAQ (reference sequence). The CDR3 region has the DNA TGTGCCAGCAGCTCCACACTAACCGACGTTCCGAACACCGGGGAGCTGTTTTTT. Its translation: CASSSTLTDVPNTGELFF. The full variable domain, completed using reference TRBV7-9 and TRBJ2-2, is DTGVSQNPRHKITKRGQNVTFRCDPISEHNRLYWYRQTLGQGPEFLTYFQNEAQLEKSRLLSDRFSAERPKGSFSTLEIQRTEQGDSAMYLCASSSTLTDVPNTGELFFGEGSRLTVL.

The chain couples TRBV2 to TRBJ1-1; tentatively, D is TRBD1 (5 bases). Trimming shortened V by 0 bases and J by 4 bases, and 15 bases separated the two germline ends. There are 16 residues in the CDR3. Germline CDR1 is SNHLY and CDR2 is FYNNEI. This CDR3 reads CASSEARGRLSTEAFF. In DNA form, the CDR3 reads TGTGCCAGCAGTGAAGCCCGGGGCAGGTTGAGCACTGAAGCTTTCTTT.

A few counts support this clonotype. The chain has TRBV12-5 and TRBJ2-5; D perhaps matches TRBD2 (6 bases). Germline V gene lookup returns CDR1 LGHNT and CDR2 FRNRAP. V lost 5 bases and J 1 base, leaving 17 bases between the germline ends. This CDR3 is built from 16 residues. The CDR3 region is CASGGAGSALQETQYF. The DNA of the CDR3 is TGTGCTAGTGGTGGGGCGGGGTCGGCGCTCCAAGAGACCCAGTACTTC.

V gene TRBV20-1 combines with J gene TRBJ2-1; 8 bases are shared with TRBD2. The CDR3 loop spans 15 amino acids. Trimming removed 7 bases from V and 8 bases from J; junction bases left unmatched: 16. Germline V gene data show CDR1 as DFQATT and CDR2 as SNEGSKA (reference sequence). CDR3 DNA sequence: TGCAGTGTCTCGAGCCGTCCTAGCGGGTTTCATGAGCAGTTCTTC. Translating gives CSVSSRPSGFHEQFF.

This clonotype has a count of ten or more. The chain joins TRBV12-3 or TRBV12-4 to TRBJ2-6; D may match TRBD1 or TRBD2 (5 bases each). Between the trimmed V and J ends, which lost 5 bases and 7 bases, there was a span of 27 bases. The CDR3 length is 19 residues. The CDR3 protein is CASSLTGTDFALGANVLTF. The CDR3 DNA reads TGTGCCAGCAGTCTAACCGGGACGGATTTCGCTCTGGGAGCCAACGTCCTGACTTTC.

V usage is TRBV4-3 and J usage is TRBJ1-3, with no clear D. The ends were cut back, 0 bases at V and 0 bases at J, with 12 bases in the middle. The CDR3 has 17 residues. Germline V gene sequence: CDR1 LGHNA, CDR2 YSLEER. The CDR3 DNA follows: TGCGCCAGCAGCCAAGATCACCTCGGCAGCTCTGGAAACACCATATATTTT. This encodes CASSQDHLGSSGNTIYF.

Only a few counts were recorded for this clonotype. This chain links TRBV2 with TRBJ2-7, with D maybe TRBD1 (6 bases). V was trimmed by 4 bases and J by 3 bases, leaving 19 bases between them. Germline loops: CDR1 SNHLY, CDR2 FYNNEI. CDR3 length: 16 residues. The CDR3 DNA sequence: TGTGCCAGCAGTGGGGGGCTGGCAGGGGTAAACTACGAGCAGTACTTC. Protein product: CASSGGLAGVNYEQYF.

This clonotype came up many times. The rearrangement uses TRBV20-1 and TRBJ1-5, with 10 nucleotides matching TRBD1. The CDR3 contains 16 residues. The ends lost 3 bases at V and 0 bases at J; junction bases unmatched: 5. CDR1 DFQATT and CDR2 SNEGSKA come from the germline V gene (reference sequence). CDR3 DNA sequence: TGCAGTGCTAGGGGGACAGGGGAGTATAGCAATCAGCCCCAGCATTTT. Residues: CSARGTGEYSNQPQHF.

The rearrangement links TRBV19 to TRBJ2-2; 7 nucleotides align to TRBD1. The length of the CDR3 is 13 residues. Germline-derived CDR1 and CDR2 are LNHDA and SQIVND (reference sequence). V shed 8 bases and J 7 bases; nucleotides not matched to a gene: 7. The CDR3, as DNA: TGTGCCAGTGGACAGGTGGCTGTCGGGGAGCTGTTTTTT. Its translation is CASGQVAVGELFF.